This TCR beta chain appears in the sequencing data of a study of blood T cells in healthy people across ages (dated by TCRdb to between 2014 and 2017). About the investigation overall: In model experiments, template switching captured roughly one uniquely barcoded TCR beta cDNA molecule for every two T cells. Donors were grouped into four age groups: young (average about 15 years), middle-aged (under 40), aged (about 59) and long-lived (just over 80). Age-related changes in TCR beta repertoire diversity were measured in the study by deep sequencing normalized with unique cDNA molecular identifiers. To avoid experimental bias, donors of different ages were spread randomly across the sequencing lanes. Using the same blood draw, the study looked at two additional independent replicas of 1 million unique cDNA reads for two donors, one aged 18 to 29 and the other aged 80 or older. The paper's findings and limits, for the study overall: As age increased, observed TCR beta diversity per million T cells dropped in a roughly linear way, and a significant reduction was already evident by age 40. Because the CMV infection status of the donors was unknown, age-related changes in expanded clonotypes may potentially have been confounded. Estimates of total diversity from one million sequenced T cells were regarded as lower bounds and underestimates. The percentage of naive T cells measured by flow cytometry correlated strongly with observed TCR beta diversity. Because profiling used bulk unsorted PBMCs, naive and antigen-experienced compartments could not be compared conclusively. Compared with the aged group, the long-lived group had more naive CD4+ T cells, fewer expanded clones and increased TCR diversity, suggesting age selection.

With regard to this clonotype: What this receptor recognizes is not known. No base qualities exist here, and no much larger clone lies one base off it.

From cysteine to phenylalanine, the CDR3 is 14 amino acids long. Here the CDR3 DNA is all that survives: 42 bases in frame from base 1. According to the germline V gene, CDR1 reads SQVTM and CDR2 reads ANQGSEA. The germline V end is reduced by 4 bases and the J end by 5 bases; junction bases left unmatched: 6. Receptor amplification or capture employed 5' RACE. Sequenced on an Illumina HiSeq 2500. The second PCR ran for roughly 7 to 11 cycles and used a J-beta primer mix along with a sample-barcoded 5' primer. A template-switch 5' adaptor carrying 12 random nucleotides introduced a unique molecular identifier onto each TCR beta cDNA molecule. At least 2.5 million CDR3-containing paired-end reads were obtained from each sample. First-strand cDNA synthesis was performed from all RNA using the Mint cDNA synthesis kit, with priming by a TRBC-specific oligonucleotide. Following uracil-DNA glycosylase treatment, all cDNA underwent a first 18-cycle PCR with the universal primers M1SS and BC2_uni_R. Regarding the original processing steps: For normalization, 1 million high-quality reads were randomly selected from each sample, with every read carrying a distinct molecular identifier. Instead of being binned into consensus sequences, reads with shared molecular identifiers were discarded. CDR3 identification, clonotype clustering and error correction used MiTCR with a Q25 quality threshold and the strictest error-elimination algorithm. A nonparametric unseen species model with Euler transformation was used to estimate a lower bound on total TCR beta diversity. Using fastp trimming at Q25 and MiXCR clonotype assembly, TCRdb reanalyzed the public sequencing data and kept in-frame beta chains. Entries that share a CDR3 protein sequence are merged under the most common genes and DNA. Here the V and J calls rest on TCRdb's processing, not on the authors' analysis. The sample profile shows around 690,000 distinct CDR3 sequences; 58% of them were found once. 30% to 45% of the sample is taken by the ten largest.

The donors were roughly 39 Caucasian individuals from Russia, aged roughly 6 to 90 years, who were systemically healthy. Each donor gave roughly 11 milliliters of peripheral blood, drawn into EDTA-treated Vacutainer tubes. Ficoll-Paque density-gradient centrifugation was used to isolate PBMCs, with at least 6.5 million obtained per sample. Trizol reagent was used to extract total RNA from PBMCs, with at least 5 micrograms per sample. Naive CD45RAhigh/CD27high T cell percentages were measured by flow cytometry on a PBMC aliquot from every donor. Input material: blood. The TCR originated in a man aged 60 to 75 in good health. The chain uses TRBV29-1 and TRBJ2-3; the central 10 bases match TRBD1. CDR3 loop: CSVGQGASVDTQYF. The nucleotide sequence is given as TGCAGCGTTGGACAGGGGGCCTCGGTAGATACGCAGTATTTT.